The present entry profiles one TCR beta chain with its context. Its antigen is not known. This CDR3 has 16 amino acids. Germline assignment: CDR1 MNHEY and CDR2 SVGAGI. V shed 4 bases and J 10 bases; nucleotides not matched to a gene: 7. TCRdb's table, derived via immunoSEQ multiplex PCR, lists solely in-frame clones and lacks some. There are approximately 50,000 clones in the sample; more than 90% occur only once, and more than 3% lies in the top ten. The data are from a study of chemoradiotherapy in HPV16-positive cancers. Whole-study context: Candidate HPV-specific clones and shared TCR motifs came from two HPV16-positive patients.

Whole-study findings and limits: Non-HPV-specific T cells did not expand in tumors during treatment, whereas candidate HPV-specific clones and E7-related motifs did.

J is TRBJ2-1 and V is TRBV6-5; 16 nucleotides match TRBD2. This sequence originates from a human donor with HPV-associated anogenital cancer. The sequences come from blood, collected from a patient who underwent chemoradiotherapy. The CDR3 DNA reads as TGTGCCAGCAGTTCCCTGGGACTAGCGGGGGGGAGGGAGCAGTTCTTC. It specifies CASSSLGLAGGREQFF.